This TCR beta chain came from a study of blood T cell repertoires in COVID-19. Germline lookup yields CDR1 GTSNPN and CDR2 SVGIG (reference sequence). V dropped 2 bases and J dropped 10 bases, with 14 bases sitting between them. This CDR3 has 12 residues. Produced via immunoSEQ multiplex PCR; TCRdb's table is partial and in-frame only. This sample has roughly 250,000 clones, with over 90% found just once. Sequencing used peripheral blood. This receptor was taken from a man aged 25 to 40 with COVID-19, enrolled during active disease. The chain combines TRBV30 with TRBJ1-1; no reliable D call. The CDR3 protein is CAWSTEGLAAFF. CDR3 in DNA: TGTGCCTGGAGTACGGAGGGATTAGCAGCTTTCTTT.